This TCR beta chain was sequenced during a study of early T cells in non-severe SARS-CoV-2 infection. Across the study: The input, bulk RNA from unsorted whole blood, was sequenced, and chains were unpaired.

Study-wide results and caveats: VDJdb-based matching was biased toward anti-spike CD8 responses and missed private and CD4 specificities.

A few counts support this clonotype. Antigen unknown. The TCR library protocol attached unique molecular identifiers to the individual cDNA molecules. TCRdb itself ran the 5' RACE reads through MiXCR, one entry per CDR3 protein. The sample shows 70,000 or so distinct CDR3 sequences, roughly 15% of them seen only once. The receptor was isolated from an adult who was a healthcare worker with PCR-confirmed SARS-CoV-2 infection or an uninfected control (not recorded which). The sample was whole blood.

In nucleotides, the CDR3 is TGTGCCAGCAGTGAGCGAAGGGTAGCGGGGAACTACAATGAGCAGTTCTTC. It codes for CASSERRVAGNYNEQFF. V is TRBV6-1 and J is TRBJ2-1, with 8 nucleotides matching TRBD2. CDR1 MNHNS and CDR2 SASEGT come from the germline V gene. V gave up 3 bases and J gave up 3 bases; unmatched junction bases: 10. The CDR3 has 17 residues.